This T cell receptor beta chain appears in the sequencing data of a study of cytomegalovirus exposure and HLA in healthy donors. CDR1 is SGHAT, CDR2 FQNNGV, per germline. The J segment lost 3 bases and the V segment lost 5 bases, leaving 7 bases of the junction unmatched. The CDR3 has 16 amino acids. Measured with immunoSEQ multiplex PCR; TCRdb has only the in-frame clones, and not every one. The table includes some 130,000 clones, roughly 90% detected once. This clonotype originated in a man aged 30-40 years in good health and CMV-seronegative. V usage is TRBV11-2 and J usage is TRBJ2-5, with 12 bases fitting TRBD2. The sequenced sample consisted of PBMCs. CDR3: CASSPRLAGAEETQYF. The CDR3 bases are TGTGCCAGCAGCCCTCGACTAGCGGGAGCTGAAGAGACCCAGTACTTC.